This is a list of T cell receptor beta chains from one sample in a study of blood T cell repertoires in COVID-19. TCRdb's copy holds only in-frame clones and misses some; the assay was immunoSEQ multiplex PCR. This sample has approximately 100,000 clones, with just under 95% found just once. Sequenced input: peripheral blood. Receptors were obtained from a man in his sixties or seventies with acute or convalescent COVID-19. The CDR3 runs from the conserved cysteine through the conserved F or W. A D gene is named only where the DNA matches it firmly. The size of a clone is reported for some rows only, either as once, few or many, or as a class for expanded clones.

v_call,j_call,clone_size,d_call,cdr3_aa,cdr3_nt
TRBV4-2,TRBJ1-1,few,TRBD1,CASSRILGQGGTEAFF,TGTGCCAGCAGCCGGATCCTTGGACAGGGGGGGACTGAAGCTTTCTTT
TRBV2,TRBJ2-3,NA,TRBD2,CASRPLLATATDTQYF,TGTGCCAGCAGGCCCTTACTAGCGACAGCCACAGATACGCAGTATTTT
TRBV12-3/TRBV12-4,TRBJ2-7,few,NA,CASTKRTVYEQYF,TGTGCCAGCACCAAGAGGACAGTATACGAGCAGTACTTC
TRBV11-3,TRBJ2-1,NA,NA,CASSLELLDRPWVNEQFF,TGTGCCAGCAGCTTAGAACTACTCGACAGGCCATGGGTTAATGAGCAGTTCTTC
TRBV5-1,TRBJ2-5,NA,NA,CASSNGVEETQYF,TGCGCCAGCAGTAACGGTGTGGAAGAGACCCAGTACTTC
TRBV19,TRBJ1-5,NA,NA,CASGQGTHQPQHF,TGTGCCAGTGGCCAGGGGACGCATCAGCCCCAGCATTTT
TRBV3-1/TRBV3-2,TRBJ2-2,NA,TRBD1,CASSQTGGTNTGELFF,TGTGCCAGCAGCCAAACAGGGGGTACGAACACCGGGGAGCTGTTTTTT
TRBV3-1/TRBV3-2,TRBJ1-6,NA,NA,CASSQTRVGRSPYNSPLHF,TGTGCCAGCAGCCAGACCCGGGTCGGCAGATCGCCCTATAATTCACCCCTCCACTTT
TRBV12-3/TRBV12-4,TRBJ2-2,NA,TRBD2,CASSLTSAGELFF,TGTGCCAGCAGCCTCACTAGCGCCGGGGAGCTGTTTTTT
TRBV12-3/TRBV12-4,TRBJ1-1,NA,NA,CASSLVTGTEAFF,TGTGCCAGCAGTTTAGTGACGGGGACTGAAGCTTTCTTT